Presented here are 25 T cell receptor beta chains from one specimen sequenced in a study of blood T cells in healthy people across ages. Alongside a J-beta primer mix, a sample-barcoded 5' primer served in a second PCR lasting roughly 7 to 11 cycles. From the 5' RACE reads, TCRdb called clonotypes with MiXCR, one entry per CDR3 protein. This sample has over 1,200,000 distinct CDR3 sequences, with around 59% found just once. The sequenced material came from blood. The receptor set was obtained from a young man in good health.

V usage is TRBV2 and J usage is TRBJ2-3; 12 positions match TRBD2. Trimming removed 7 bases from V and 2 bases from J; junction bases left unmatched: 4. CDR3 length equals 15 residues. The germline CDR1 and CDR2 sequences are SNHLY and FYNNEI. CDR3 residues: CASNGLAGPTDTQYF. CDR3 in DNA: TGTGCCAGCAACGGACTAGCGGGGCCCACAGATACGCAGTATTTT.

This chain links TRBV5-1 with TRBJ2-5; D may be TRBD1 or TRBD2 (6 bases each). Trimming shortened V by 4 bases and J by 2 bases, and 18 bases separated the two germline ends. The CDR3 runs to 16 residues. Germline CDR1 and CDR2: SGHRS and YFSETQ. The CDR3 DNA is TGCGCCAGCAGCCCCACGGGCGGGACACCACAAGAGACCCAGTACTTC. This sequence encodes CASSPTGGTPQETQYF. Full variable domain (rest looked up from reference TRBV5-1 and TRBJ2-5): KAGVTQTPRYLIKTRGQQVTLSCSPISGHRSVSWYQQTPGQGLQFLFEYFSETQRNKGNFPGRFSGRQFSNSRSEMNVSTLELGDSALYLCASSPTGGTPQETQYFGPGTRLLVL.

This clonotype was picked up a small number of times. The rearrangement uses TRBV12-3 or TRBV12-4 and TRBJ2-5; D call uncertain. V was clipped by 3 bases and J by 2 bases, with 7 bases between them. The CDR3 spans 13 residues. CDR3 sequence (DNA): TGTGCCAGCAGTTTTCGGTCACAAGAGACCCAGTACTTC. Its translation: CASSFRSQETQYF.

Concerning this clonotype: The junction departs from germline at one end; a sequencing error may be responsible. The rearrangement links TRBV6-6 to TRBJ1-4; D call uncertain. Germline lookup yields CDR1 MNHNY and CDR2 SVGAGI (reference sequence). This CDR3 contains 14 residues. DNA for the CDR3: TGTGCCAGCTCCCCGGCGGGCTTTAATGAAAAACCGTTTTTT. Translated: CASSPAGFNEKPFF.

V is TRBV12-3 or TRBV12-4 and J is TRBJ2-4; D possibly corresponds to TRBD2 (5 bases). The J call could be wrong; TRBJ2-5 is a better fit for the DNA end. The CDR3 runs to 13 residues. The CDR3 here is CASSLGGSWTQYF. The CDR3 bases are TGTGCCAGCAGTTTAGGTGGGAGTTGGACCCAGTACTTC.

V usage is TRBV7-9 and J usage is TRBJ2-1; 7 bases align to TRBD1. Germline loops: CDR1 SEHNR, CDR2 FQNEAQ (reference sequence). V dropped 0 bases and J dropped 8; count of bases not matched to a gene: 7. This CDR3 region has 15 residues. The CDR3 DNA reads TGTGCCAGCAGCTTAGCCCTGGGACAGAGATATGAGCAGTTCTTC. Translated: CASSLALGQRYEQFF.

Written as DNA, the CDR3 is TGCGCCAGCAATAGGGGGGCGGGGGGCGAGCAGTACTTC. Protein sequence: CASNRGAGGEQYF. The rearrangement links TRBV5-1 to TRBJ2-7, with 8 bases lining up with TRBD2. The germline V gene encodes CDR1 SGHRS and CDR2 YFSETQ. This CDR3 region has 13 residues. The V gene end was trimmed by 6 bases and the J gene end by 6 bases; junction bases not matched to a gene: 8.

The rearrangement links TRBV11-2 to TRBJ2-1, with 10 bases lining up with TRBD2. Per germline, CDR1 SGHAT and CDR2 FQNNGV. The trim removed 10 bases at V and 0 bases at J, leaving 15 bases unmatched. There are 18 residues in the CDR3. In DNA, the CDR3 is TGTGCCACCAGACGGGCTAGCGGGAGCCTCGGCTCCTACAATGAGCAGTTCTTC. Translated: CATRRASGSLGSYNEQFF.

V gene TRBV5-1 combines with J gene TRBJ2-4; no definite D call. The J call could be wrong; TRBJ2-7 is a better fit for the DNA end. This CDR3 has 15 amino acids. Germline CDR1 reads SGHRS; CDR2 reads YFSETQ. DNA of the CDR3: TGCGCCAGCAGCTTGGATGGCCGACTCCCCGGCGAGCAGTACTTC. Translating gives CASSLDGRLPGEQYF.

V usage is TRBV7-9 and J usage is TRBJ2-1; perhaps D is TRBD1 or TRBD2 (5 bases each). Germline V gene data show CDR1 as SEHNR and CDR2 as FQNEAQ (reference sequence). The CDR3 length is 11 residues. V was clipped by 7 bases and J by 14 bases, with 15 bases between them. CDR3 region: CASTFGGGEFF. The CDR3 nucleotides are TGTGCCAGCACCTTTGGGGGTGGGGAGTTCTTC.

This clonotype showed up just a few times. J is TRBJ1-2 and V is TRBV28; D not certain. The CDR3 is made up of 16 amino acids. Trimming removed 3 bases at V and 4 bases at J, with 18 bases between. In germline, CDR1 is MDHEN, CDR2 SYDVKM. CDR3 sequence (DNA): TGTGCCAGCAGTTTCGCGGGGTCCCTGACGTCCTATGGCTACACCTTC. It yields the protein CASSFAGSLTSYGYTF.

This clonotype has only a few counts. This chain joins TRBV4-1 and TRBJ2-7; 11 bases are shared with TRBD2. The CDR3 sequence is 18 residues long. Losses at the gene ends were 1 base for V and 1 base for J; bases not matched to a gene: 9. The germline V gene has CDR1 MGHRA and CDR2 YSYEKL. In nucleotides, the CDR3 is TGCGCCAGCAGCCAAGGACGGGGACTAGCGGCACCATCCTACGAGCAGTACTTC. Translation gives CASSQGRGLAAPSYEQYF.

A few counts support this clonotype. The chain is built from TRBV6-2 or TRBV6-3 and TRBJ2-5, with D possibly TRBD2 on 6 matching bases. TRBJ2-7 matches the DNA end more closely, so the J call is doubtful. Germline V lookup: CDR1 MNHEY, CDR2 SVGEGT. This CDR3 has 16 residues. The CDR3, as DNA: TGTGCCAGCAGCGGGGACTTCCCACCTACTACTTACGAGCAGTACTTC. Protein: CASSGDFPPTTYEQYF.

The chain has TRBV20-1 and TRBJ2-1; 10 nucleotides align to TRBD2. V trimming: 5 bases; J trimming: 4 bases; junction bases outside the gene matches: 8. Germline V gene sequence: CDR1 DFQATT, CDR2 SNEGSKA (reference sequence). The CDR3 spans 15 residues. The DNA for the CDR3 is TGCAGTGCTCGACATGGACTAGCGGATTACAATGAGCAGTTCTTC. This sequence encodes CSARHGLADYNEQFF.

In nucleotides, the CDR3 is TGTGCCAGCAGTGTTACTAATGAGCAGTTCTTC. Its translation: CASSVTNEQFF. The rearrangement joins TRBV2 to TRBJ2-1; D is undetermined. The CDR3 is 11 residues long. Germline V gene data show CDR1 as SNHLY and CDR2 as FYNNEI. V shed 4 bases and J shed 7 bases, with 5 bases lying between them.

The J gene is TRBJ1-2, the V gene TRBV20-1; D is possibly TRBD1 (5 bases). Looked up from germline, CDR1 is DFQATT and CDR2 is SNEGSKA (reference sequence). The CDR3 is 12 amino acids. Between the trimmed V and J ends, which lost 2 bases and 7 bases, there was a span of 11 bases. The DNA for the CDR3 is TGCAGTGCTAGATCCAGGGCGACTGGCTACACCTTC. Amino acids: CSARSRATGYTF.

The table lists this clonotype with a count of one. The chain carries TRBV20-1 and TRBJ1-1, with D uncertain. Between the trimmed V and J ends, which lost 6 bases and 1 base, there was a span of 15 bases. The CDR3 is 14 amino acids. CDR1 DFQATT and CDR2 SNEGSKA come from the germline V gene (reference sequence). In DNA form, the CDR3 reads TGCAGTGCCCCTCCGGAGGGCAGGAACACTGAAGCTTTCTTT. It yields the protein CSAPPEGRNTEAFF.

Details on this clonotype: The conserved final phenylalanine or tryptophan is absent from the CDR3, which likely points to a read error. The chain uses TRBV5-1 and TRBJ1-2; TRBD1 matches at 8 bases. The CDR3 loop spans 15 amino acids. V shed 3 bases, J shed 6 bases, and the junction held 10 bases outside the gene matches. Germline V CDR1 and CDR2: SGHRS, YFSETQ. CDR3 DNA sequence: TGCGCCAGCAGCTCCGACAGGGGCCCAGGACATGGCTACACCTTG. This sequence encodes CASSSDRGPGHGYTL.

The V call is TRBV7-9, the J call TRBJ2-5, with TRBD2 matching 7 bases. Germline V gives CDR1 SEHNR, CDR2 FQNEAQ (reference sequence). The CDR3 extends over 12 amino acids. The V gene end was trimmed by 10 bases and the J gene end by 4 bases; junction bases not matched to a gene: 6. CDR3 sequence reads: CATNSGLETQYF. The CDR3 DNA sequence: TGTGCCACAAATAGCGGGTTAGAGACCCAGTACTTC.

The V and J genes are TRBV10-2 and TRBJ2-7; D is undetermined. This CDR3 region has 14 residues. The V and J ends lost 1 base and 4 bases respectively, with 11 bases between them. Germline CDR1 and CDR2: WSHSY and SAAADI. CDR3 bases: TGCGCCAGCAGTGAGTGGGTCGGACGATACGAGCAGTACTTC. Amino acids: CASSEWVGRYEQYF.

The rearrangement uses TRBV12-3 or TRBV12-4 and TRBJ2-7, with 8 bases aligning to TRBD1. The J segment lost 7 bases and the V segment lost 5 bases, leaving 10 bases of the junction unmatched. The CDR3 is 14 amino acids. CDR3 coding DNA: TGTGCCAGCAGTCCAGGACAGGGCTGGTTAGAGCAGTACTTC. Its protein product is CASSPGQGWLEQYF.

This chain connects TRBV29-1 to TRBJ1-4, with 8 bases identical to TRBD1. CDR1 and CDR2 from the germline V gene are SQVTM and ANQGSEA. Trimming cost V 0 bases and J 7 bases; bases outside gene matches: 7. The CDR3 contains 15 residues. The CDR3 protein is CSVEDTAGGSEKLFF. In DNA, the CDR3 is TGCAGCGTTGAAGATACGGCAGGGGGCAGTGAAAAACTGTTTTTT.

This clonotype has only one observation. The CDR3 sequence: CASSVRRETGGEYF. CDR3 sequence (DNA): TGTGCCAGCAGTGTGAGGAGAGAAACAGGGGGCGAGTACTTC. V usage is TRBV27 and J usage is TRBJ2-4; 9 positions match TRBD1. CDR1 and CDR2 from the germline V gene are MNHEY and SMNVEV (reference sequence). The CDR3 totals 14 residues. Trimming cost V 5 bases and J 14 bases; bases outside gene matches: 13.

The rearrangement joins TRBV4-1 to TRBJ2-1; no clear D. The CDR3 consists of 14 residues. Germline loops: CDR1 MGHRA, CDR2 YSYEKL. V gave up 4 bases and J gave up 5 bases, with 12 bases separating them. CDR3 loop: CASSPDGSNNEQFF. CDR3 DNA sequence: TGCGCCAGCAGCCCCGACGGATCGAACAATGAGCAGTTCTTC.

This clonotype was seen a handful of times. J is TRBJ2-5 and V is TRBV2; 7 bases map to TRBD2. Germline V gene data show CDR1 as SNHLY and CDR2 as FYNNEI. The junction had 4 bases not matched to a gene; V was cut back by 7 bases and J by 5 bases. The CDR3 is made up of 12 amino acids. The CDR3 DNA reads as TGTGCCAGCAACGAGGGAGGGGAGACCCAGTACTTC. This encodes CASNEGGETQYF.